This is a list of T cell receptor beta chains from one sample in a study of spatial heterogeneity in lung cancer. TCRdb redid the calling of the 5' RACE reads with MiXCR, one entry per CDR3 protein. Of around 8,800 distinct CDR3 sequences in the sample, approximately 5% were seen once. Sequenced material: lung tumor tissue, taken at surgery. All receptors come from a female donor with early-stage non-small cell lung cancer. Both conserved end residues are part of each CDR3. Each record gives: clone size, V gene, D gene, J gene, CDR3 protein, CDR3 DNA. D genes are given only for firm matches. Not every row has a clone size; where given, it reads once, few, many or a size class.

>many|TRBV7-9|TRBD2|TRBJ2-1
CASSIKTSGDPPEQFF
TGTGCCAGCAGCATTAAGACTAGCGGAGATCCACCTGAGCAGTTCTTC
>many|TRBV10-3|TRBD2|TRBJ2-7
CAISGTSEEYYEQYF
TGTGCCATCAGTGGGACTAGCGAAGAATACTACGAGCAGTACTTC
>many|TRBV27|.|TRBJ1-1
CASSLTGYTEAFF
TGTGCCAGCAGCTTGACGGGGTACACTGAAGCTTTCTTT
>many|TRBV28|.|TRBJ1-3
CASSRRYGNTIYF
TGTGCCAGCAGTCGGAGATACGGAAACACCATATATTTT
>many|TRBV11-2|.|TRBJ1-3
CASSPFGNTIYF
TGTGCCAGCAGCCCCTTCGGAAACACCATATATTTT
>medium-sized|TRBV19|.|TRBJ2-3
CASSTREGASDTQYF
TGTGCCAGTAGTACCCGGGAGGGGGCATCGGATACGCAGTATTTT
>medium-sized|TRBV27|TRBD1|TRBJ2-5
CASSLIGTGEETQYF
TGTGCCAGCAGTTTGATCGGGACAGGGGAAGAGACCCAGTACTTC
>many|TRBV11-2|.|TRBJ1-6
CASSLTDLGEYNSPLHF
TGTGCCAGCAGCTTAACGGATCTAGGGGAGTACAATTCACCCCTCCACTTT
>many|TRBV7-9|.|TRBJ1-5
CASSLAQDQPQHF
TGTGCCAGCAGCTTAGCCCAGGATCAGCCCCAGCATTTT
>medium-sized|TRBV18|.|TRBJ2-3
CASFTSGQETDTQYF
TGTGCCAGCTTCACCAGCGGGCAAGAGACAGATACGCAGTATTTT
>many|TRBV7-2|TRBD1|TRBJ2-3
CASSPTGTASTDTQYF
TGTGCCAGCAGCCCTACGGGGACAGCTAGCACAGATACGCAGTATTTT
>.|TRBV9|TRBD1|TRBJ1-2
CASSGKTGTNYGYNF
TGTGCCAGCAGCGGAAAGACAGGGACTAACTATGGCTACAACTTC
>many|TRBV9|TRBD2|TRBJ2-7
CASSVEGKRGEQYF
TGTGCCAGCAGCGTAGAGGGGAAGCGGGGCGAGCAGTACTTC
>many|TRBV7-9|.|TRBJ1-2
CASSLVQDHYGYTF
TGTGCCAGCAGCTTAGTACAGGACCACTATGGCTACACCTTC
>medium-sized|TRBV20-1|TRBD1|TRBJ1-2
CSARERTGLKGYTF
TGCAGTGCTAGAGAAAGGACAGGGCTGAAAGGCTACACCTTC
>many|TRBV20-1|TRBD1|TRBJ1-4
CSARGQLGEKLFF
TGCAGTGCCAGGGGACAGTTGGGGGAAAAACTGTTTTTT
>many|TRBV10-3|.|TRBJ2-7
CAISENYEQYF
TGTGCCATCAGTGAAAACTACGAGCAGTACTTC
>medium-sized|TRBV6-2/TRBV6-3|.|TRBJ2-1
CASSKNANTFHQSYNEQFF
TGTGCCAGCAGCAAAAACGCAAATACGTTCCATCAATCCTACAATGAGCAGTTCTTC
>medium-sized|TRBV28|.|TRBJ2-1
CASSFSRLSSYNEQFF
TGTGCCAGCAGTTTCTCGAGACTTAGCTCCTACAATGAGCAGTTCTTC
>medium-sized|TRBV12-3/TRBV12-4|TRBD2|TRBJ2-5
CASSPRTSRETQYF
TGTGCCAGCAGTCCAAGGACTAGCAGAGAGACCCAGTACTTC
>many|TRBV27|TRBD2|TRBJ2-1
CASIGPGLAGLEQFF
TGTGCCAGCATCGGCCCGGGACTAGCGGGACTTGAGCAGTTCTTC
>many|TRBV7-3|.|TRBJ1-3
CASSLTAPPDTIYF
TGTGCCAGCAGCTTAACGGCCCCGCCCGACACCATATATTTT